This TCR beta chain was captured in a study of tumor-infiltrating lymphocytes in primary liver carcinoma. Study observations and caveats: Blood fell significantly below tumors in its top-250-clone fraction (p = 0.039). Tumor region pairs shared more overlap than did tumor-adjacent and tumor-blood pairs. Merely about 7-25% of top clones occurred in all five tumor regions.

A constant-region primer primed TCR beta cDNA synthesis from about 530 ng of total RNA. Libraries of TCR beta came from three nested multiplex PCR rounds with slightly modified ARM-PCR. Researchers ran the first two PCR rounds for ten to eleven cycles each with TRBV1-TRBV30 forward primers and a C-beta reverse primer. TCRdb ran MiXCR on the multiplex PCR reads and lists one entry per CDR3 protein. The sample lists about 54,000 distinct CDR3 sequences; roughly 77% were seen once. Trimming took 1 base from V and 10 from J, leaving 8 bases between them. The CDR3 consists of 12 residues. Germline V CDR1 and CDR2: MGHRA, YSYEKL. About this clonotype: Its antigen remains unidentified.

Taking about 20-31 mg of unsorted bulk tissue, the authors co-extracted RNA and DNA. There were only treatment-naive patients, all with chronic HBV infection. Sequenced material: liver tumor tissue from sampling region 2. Subset of the sample: tumor region T2, inferior pole. The sequence derives from a man aged 40-49 years with primary liver carcinoma and hepatitis B virus infection. The J gene is TRBJ2-1, the V gene TRBV4-1; no reliable D call. CDR3 loop: CASSQAKTEQFF. DNA for the CDR3: TGCGCCAGCAGCCAAGCAAAAACCGAGCAGTTCTTC.